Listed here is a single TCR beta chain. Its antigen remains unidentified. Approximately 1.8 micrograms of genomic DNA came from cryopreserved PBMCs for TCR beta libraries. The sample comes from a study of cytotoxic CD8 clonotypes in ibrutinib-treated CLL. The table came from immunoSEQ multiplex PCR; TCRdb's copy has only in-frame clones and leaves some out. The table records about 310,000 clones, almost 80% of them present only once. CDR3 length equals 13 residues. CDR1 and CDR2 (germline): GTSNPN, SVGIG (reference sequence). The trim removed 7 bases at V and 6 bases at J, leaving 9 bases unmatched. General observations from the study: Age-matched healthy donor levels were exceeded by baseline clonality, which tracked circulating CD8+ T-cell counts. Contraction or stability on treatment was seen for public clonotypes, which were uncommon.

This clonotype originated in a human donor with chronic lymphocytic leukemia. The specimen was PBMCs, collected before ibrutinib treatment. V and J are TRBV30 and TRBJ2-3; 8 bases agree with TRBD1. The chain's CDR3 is CASSGQVMDTQYF. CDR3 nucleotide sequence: TGTGCCTCATCGGGACAGGTGATGGATACGCAGTATTTT.